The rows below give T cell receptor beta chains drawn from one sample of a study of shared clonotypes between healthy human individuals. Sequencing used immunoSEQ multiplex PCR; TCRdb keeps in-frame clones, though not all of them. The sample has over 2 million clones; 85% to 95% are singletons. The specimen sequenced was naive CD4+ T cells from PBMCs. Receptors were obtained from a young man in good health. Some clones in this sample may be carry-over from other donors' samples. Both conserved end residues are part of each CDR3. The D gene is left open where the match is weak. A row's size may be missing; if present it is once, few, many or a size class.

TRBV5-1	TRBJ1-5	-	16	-	TGCGCCAGCAGCTTGGGGACTTCCCATAGCAATCAGCCCCAGCATTTT	CASSLGTSHSNQPQHF
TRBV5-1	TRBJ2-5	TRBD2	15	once	TGCGCCAGCAGCTTAAATAGCGGGAGTTGGGAGACCCAGTACTTC	CASSLNSGSWETQYF
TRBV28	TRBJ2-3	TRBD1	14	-	TGTGCCAGCAGTTTATTGAACAAGGGGGCCACGGGGTATTTT	CASSLLNKGATGYF
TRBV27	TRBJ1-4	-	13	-	TGTGCCAGCAGCCGACGCGAAAGGGAAAAACTGTTTTTT	CASSRREREKLFF
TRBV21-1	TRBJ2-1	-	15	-	TGTGCCAGCAGCATACGACTAGCGGGAGGCAATGAGCAGTTCTTC	CASSIRLAGGNEQFF
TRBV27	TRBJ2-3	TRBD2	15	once	TGTGCCAGCAGTTTTCCTAGCGGGGGCACAGATACGCAGTATTTT	CASSFPSGGTDTQYF
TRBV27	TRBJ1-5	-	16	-	TGTGCCAGCAGTTCCAACTGGGGTCGGGGCAATCAGCCCCAGCATTTT	CASSSNWGRGNQPQHF
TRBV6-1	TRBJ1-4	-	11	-	TGTGCCAGCGGAACTAATGAAAAACTGTTTTTT	CASGTNEKLFF
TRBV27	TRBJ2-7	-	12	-	TGTGCCAGTCGAGAAAGACTGGGCGAGCAGTACTTC	CASRERLGEQYF
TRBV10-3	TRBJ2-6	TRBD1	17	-	TGTGCCATCAATCCCGGGACAGGGGGATCTGGGGCCAACGTCCTGACTTTC	CAINPGTGGSGANVLTF
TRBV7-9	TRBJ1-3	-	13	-	TGTGCCAGCAGCTTAGGGGCAGGAAACACCATATATTTT	CASSLGAGNTIYF
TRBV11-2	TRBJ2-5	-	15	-	TGTGCCAGCAGCTTATTACAGGGCTACCAAGAGACCCAGTACTTC	CASSLLQGYQETQYF
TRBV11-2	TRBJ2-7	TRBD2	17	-	TGTGCCAGCAGCCTCCGACCCTCTACGGGAGGTCTTTACGAGCAGTACTTC	CASSLRPSTGGLYEQYF
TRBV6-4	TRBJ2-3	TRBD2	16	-	TGTGCCAGCAGTGACTCGATAGCGGGCGGGCGTGGTACGCAGTATTTT	CASSDSIAGGRGTQYF
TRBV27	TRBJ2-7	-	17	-	TGTGCCAGCAGTTCCCCCCCAACACCGGGAAGGTCCTACGAGCAGTACTTC	CASSSPPTPGRSYEQYF
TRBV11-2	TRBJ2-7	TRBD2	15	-	TGTGCCAGCAGCCAAAAGGTCTTGCGGGAGGACGAGCAGTACTTC	CASSQKVLREDEQYF
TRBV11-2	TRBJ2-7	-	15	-	TGTGCCAGCAGACACATAAGAACAGGGAGAAGGGAGCAGTACTTC	CASRHIRTGRREQYF
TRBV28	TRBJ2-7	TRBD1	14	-	TGTGCCAGCAGTTCGGGACAGAGCTCCTACGAGCAGTACTTC	CASSSGQSSYEQYF
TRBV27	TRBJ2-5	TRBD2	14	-	TGTGCCAGCAGATCTTCGGGGAGGGGAGAGACCCAGTACTTC	CASRSSGRGETQYF
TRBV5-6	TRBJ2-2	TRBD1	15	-	TGTGCCAGCAGCCGCCGGACAGGGGGTCCCGGGGAGCTGTTTTTT	CASSRRTGGPGELFF
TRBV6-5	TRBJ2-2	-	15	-	TGTGCCAGCAGCCGCCCGGGACAAATTCCCGGGGAGCTGTTTTTT	CASSRPGQIPGELFF
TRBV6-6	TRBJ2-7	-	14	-	TGTGCCAGCAGTCGGGGGGCGTTAACGTACGAGCAGTACTTC	CASSRGALTYEQYF
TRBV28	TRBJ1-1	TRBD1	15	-	TGTGCCAGCAGTTTGGACAGGGGGCGGAACACTGAAGCTTTCTTT	CASSLDRGRNTEAFF
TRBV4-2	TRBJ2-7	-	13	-	TGTGCCAGCAGCCCATCCAGGAGGGACGAGCAGTACTTC	CASSPSRRDEQYF
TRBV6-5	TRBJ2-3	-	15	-	TGTGCCAGCACCACCAGGGGCAGGATCACAGATACGCAGTATTTT	CASTTRGRITDTQYF
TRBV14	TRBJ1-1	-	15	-	TGTGCCAGCAGCCGCGAAATTTATGGGGCAACCGGAGCTTTCTTT	CASSREIYGATGAFF
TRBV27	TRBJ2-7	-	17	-	TGTGCCAGCAGTTTTCTGATCTCAGGGAATCCGGCCTACGAGCAGTACTTC	CASSFLISGNPAYEQYF
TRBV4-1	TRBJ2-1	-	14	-	TGCGCCAGCAGCCACGGGCTAGCGACTAATGAGCAGTTCTTC	CASSHGLATNEQFF
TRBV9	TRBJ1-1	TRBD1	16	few	TGTGCCAGCAGCGTAGACGGGGACAGCAGTAGGACTGAAGCTTTCTTT	CASSVDGDSSRTEAFF
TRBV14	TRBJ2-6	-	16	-	TGTGCCAGCAGCGCCCGGACAGCCTCTGGGGCCAACGTCCTGACTTTC	CASSARTASGANVLTF
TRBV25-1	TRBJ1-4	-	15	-	TGTGCCAGCAGTCCCCCCTCCAGGGGTGAGGGAAAACTGTTTTTT	CASSPPSRGEGKLFF
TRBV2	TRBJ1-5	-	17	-	TGTGCCAGCAGTGAAGCGCAGCGCCCTAGGGGAGTTCAGCCCCAGCATTTT	CASSEAQRPRGVQPQHF
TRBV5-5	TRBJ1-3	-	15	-	TGTGCCAGCAGCTTTTCCACGGGGACTGGAAACACCATATATTTT	CASSFSTGTGNTIYF
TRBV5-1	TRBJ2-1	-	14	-	TGCGCCAGCAGCTTCCCGGAGACCTACAATGAGCAGTTCTTC	CASSFPETYNEQFF
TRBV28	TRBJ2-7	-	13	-	TGTGCCAGCAGTTTAGTTACTTCCTACGAGCAGTACTTC	CASSLVTSYEQYF
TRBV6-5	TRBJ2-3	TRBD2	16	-	TGTGCCAGCAGTTACAGTAGCGGGAGGGGCACAGATACGCAGTATTTT	CASSYSSGRGTDTQYF
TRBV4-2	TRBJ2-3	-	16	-	TGTGCCAGCAGCCAAGAAGGGGGACCCGCCGGCGGTACGCAGTATTTT	CASSQEGGPAGGTQYF
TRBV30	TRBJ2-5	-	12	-	TGTGCCTGGAGTTACGGGTTGAAGACCCAGTACTTC	CAWSYGLKTQYF
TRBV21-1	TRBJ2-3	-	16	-	TGTGCCAGCAGCAAAGGCCGGTATCGCCAGCCAGATACGCAGTATTTT	CASSKGRYRQPDTQYF